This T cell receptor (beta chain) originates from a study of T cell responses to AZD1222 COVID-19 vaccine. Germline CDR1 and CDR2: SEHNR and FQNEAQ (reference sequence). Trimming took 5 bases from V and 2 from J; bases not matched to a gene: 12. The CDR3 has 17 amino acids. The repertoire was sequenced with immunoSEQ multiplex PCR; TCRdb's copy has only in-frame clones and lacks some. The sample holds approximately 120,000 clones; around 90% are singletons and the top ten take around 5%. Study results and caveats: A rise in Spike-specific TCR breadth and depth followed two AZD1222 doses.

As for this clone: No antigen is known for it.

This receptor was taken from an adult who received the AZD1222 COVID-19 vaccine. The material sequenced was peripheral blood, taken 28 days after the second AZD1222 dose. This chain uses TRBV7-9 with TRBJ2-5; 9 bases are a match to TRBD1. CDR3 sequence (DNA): TGTGCCAGCAGCCAACCAACAGGGGGCCCATGGCAAGAGACCCAGTACTTC. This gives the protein CASSQPTGGPWQETQYF.